This T cell receptor (beta chain) was identified during a study of cytomegalovirus exposure and HLA in healthy donors (dated by TCRdb to 2016 to 2017). Turning to the overall study: In an earlier analysis of around 540 of the donors, 250 to 300 Gb of sequence data and some 120 million unique TCR beta sequences from some 170 million T cells were reported. A few DR-DQ haplotypes were treated as single units for association and clustering because of strong linkage in the cohort. The study combined high-throughput TCR immunosequencing, statistical association of individual TCRs with disease status, and machine learning to predict cytomegalovirus infection status. The study aimed to test whether signatures of past pathogen exposure could be identified by cataloging public T cell receptors. Alongside the repertoire data, information on donor age, sex, ethnicity and CMV serostatus was compiled. The study used immunosequencing to profile the T cell repertoires of 670 or so subjects and linked those repertoires to cytomegalovirus serostatus. Along with the approximately 670-subject first cohort, a separate validation cohort of about 110 different subjects was used. To decide whether each TCR beta V gene segment behaved as functional or pseudogenic, an earlier analysis of fewer than 750 of the donors relied on high-throughput TCR beta sequencing. Rather than using new phenotypic data, the later analysis identified candidate immune exposures from TCR beta sequences and from how often those sequences occurred across donors. Both class I and class II loci were covered by HLA typing, at four-digit resolution. An early release covering about 600 HLA-typed donors comprised 300 to 350 gigabases of sequencing data and around 85 million unique TCR sequences. Of the approximately 400 genotyped donors, approximately 83% fell in the genetic ancestry cluster associated with self-reported Caucasian donors. Every discovery cohort repertoire had been produced on one sequencing platform. Genome-wide SNP genotypes for about 65% of the 666 donors were used in a later genetic analysis, which treated that subset as a discovery cohort. Among about 370 genotyped donors of the cohort, an average of roughly 230,000 unique TCR beta nucleotide sequences was sequenced per donor, of which 15% to 20% were non-productive. To study patterns of TCR occurrence, a later analysis re-analyzed previously published TCR beta repertoires from 700 or so donors and added high-resolution HLA genotyping. Typing coverage varied by locus: about 620-630 donors for A, B, C, DRB1 and DQB1; under 550 for DQA1; 606 for DPA1; around 490 for DPB1. Study-wide findings and limitations: According to a later analysis, parvovirus B19, influenza, CMV and Epstein-Barr virus appeared linked to several top co-occurrence clusters. Assigning TCR associations to individual alleles was difficult when HLA alleles, especially DR and DQ, strongly co-occurred. Compared with equally common non-associated chains, HLA-associated TCR beta chains in a later analysis were more clonally expanded and had lower generation probabilities. A later analysis found that most CMV-associated TCR beta chains appeared HLA-restricted, with HLA associations seemingly driven largely by CMV exposure. A few of the identified cytomegalovirus-associated TCR beta chains were confirmed in vitro to be specific for cytomegalovirus antigens. According to a later analysis, TCR association rates differed among HLA loci, with DRB1 alleles showing the most associated TCRs and HLA-C alleles showing the fewest. A further reported finding was that TCR beta sequences accurately predicted the HLA-A and HLA-B alleles for most subjects in the first cohort. According to the authors, the approach could potentially be generalized to other disease states and immunological phenotypes. The classifier was reported to diagnose cytomegalovirus status with high specificity and sensitivity in both the original cohort and the validation cohort. Presence/absence analyses assumed roughly uniform sequencing depth across donors, an assumption that may not hold. In this cohort, only TCR beta chains were sequenced, and detectable features were limited by the absence of alpha or paired-chain data. Compared with the roughly 670-donor mean, donors in an Asian-associated ancestry cluster had fewer N-insertions in productive TCRs, according to a later genetic analysis. The only immune exposure information available for the cohort was CMV serostatus. The sequencing pipeline was judged likely to have produced a cluster of highly shared sequence variants as a technical artifact. Some IMGT-functional V segments, including TRBV6-2 and TRBV6-3, could not be told apart with the 87-base-pair reads, so those segments were excluded. Across donors, most TCR sequences were observed very rarely, whereas some public TCRs were present in many individuals. Correlated functional status among segregating V segments might be attributable to linkage disequilibrium, but an unknown experimental factor could not be ruled out. Because HLA typing was missing for some donors at each locus, association tests included only the typed subset. A later analysis associated 16,951 TCR beta sequences with specific HLA alleles at a false discovery rate of 0.05. The study gave a list of 150 to 200 TCR beta chains associated with cytomegalovirus. Because counts were too low, approximately 15 rarely observed V segments, including chromosome 9 orphons, were excluded from the earlier analysis of 500 to 700 of the donors. In an earlier analysis of fewer than 700 of the donors, most TCR beta V segments appeared in productive rearrangements about 90% or about 30% of the time, broadly matching IMGT annotations. An association between a missense DCLRE1C variant and V-gene and J-gene trimming of TCR beta chains was found in a later genetic analysis and replicated in an independent cohort.

This clone was counted between two and nine times. The antigen this receptor binds is unknown. Base quality data are lacking; no much larger clone is found one base away. The library was produced with the immunoSEQ multiplex PCR assay. For the multiplex PCR, a mixture combining 60 forward primers for TCR Vbeta segments and 13 reverse primers for TCR Jbeta segments was used. Amplification of the CDR3 region of rearranged TCR beta genes was performed with a multiplex PCR assay on genomic DNA. The amplified TCR beta libraries were sequenced on the Illumina HiSeq System as 87-base-pair reads. Regarding the original processing steps: In a later analysis, approximately 74 million unique TCR beta chains were counted across the 500 to 850 repertoires, and approximately 11 million of these chains were shared by at least two donors. Raw reads were error-corrected and collapsed into unique sequences with a nearest-neighbor algorithm that merged closely related sequences to remove PCR and sequencing errors. CDR3 sequences were aligned to IMGT reference sequences to assign V, D and J gene segments. Each retained sequence needed at least a six-nucleotide match to both a V gene segment and a J gene segment. Rearrangements were classified as productive when the CDR3 lacked stop codons and remained in frame with V and J, and all other rearrangements were classified as non-productive. Following IMGT convention, CDR3 was defined as the stretch from the second conserved V-encoded cysteine up to the conserved J-encoded phenylalanine. The earlier analysis of roughly 590 of the donors excluded sequences that lacked an unambiguous match to a single V gene segment. In an earlier analysis of 450 to 700 of the donors, V segments were called functional above 56.7% productive rearrangements and were called segregating when the between-donor standard deviation exceeded 5%. To diagnose cytomegalovirus status from the catalog of TCR beta chain sequences, a statistical classification framework was built. V and J gene assignment, in a later analysis, came from comparing TCR nucleotide sequences with IMGT/GENE-DB human TR gene sequences. In a later analysis, CDR3 sequences and most-parsimonious VDJ recombination scenarios were assigned using the TCRdist pipeline. In a later analysis, each TCR beta chain was defined by its CDR3 amino acid sequence together with its V-gene family, and reads without a unique V-gene family were excluded. In a later analysis, approximately 590 highly shared, low-generation-probability nucleotide sequences were removed to address suspected cross-contamination and a sequencing artifact. For each public chain, a later analysis derived a clonal expansion index from normalized ranks of inferred template counts within each repertoire. In a later analysis, generation probabilities were computed using a VDJ recombination model fitted to out-of-frame rearrangements, and the results were checked against IGoR. A later analysis scored TCR-TCR, TCR-HLA and TCR-CMV co-occurrence with hypergeometric tests, applying a repertoire-size bias correction to TCR pairs. A later analysis estimated false discovery rates by permuting HLA or CMV assignments 20 times. In a later analysis, co-occurring TCRs were grouped using DBSCAN, and TCRdist sequence similarity was added for clustering within HLA-allele-positive subsets. For co-occurrence clustering, repertoires with fewer than 30,000 or more than 120,000 public chains were excluded, along with four or five repertoires with anomalous nucleotide sharing. This is the immuneACCESS table as TCRdb keeps it, with only in-frame sequences that have V and J called. A part of the clones is gone; compared with another copy, unresolved V genes explain less than half, and the rest is unexplained. V, J and clone size reflect that table, while D and trimming were determined from the DNA. This sample is represented by roughly 150,000 clones; around 67% of them were singletons. The top ten constitute approximately 1.6% of the sample.

Relative to germline, V is missing 4 bases and J is missing 4 bases, with 3 bases of the junction outside any gene match. Reading from cysteine to phenylalanine, the CDR3 counts 14 amino acids. Just the 42-base CDR3 DNA is kept, in frame starting at base 1. From the germline V gene, CDR1 is SGHTA and CDR2 is FQGNSA. The cohort was made up of approximately 670 healthy bone marrow donors. Cohort members were all nominally healthy when sampled, although unrecorded immune exposures were likely present. The donor tested CMV seronegative, placing the donor among the 300 to 400 seronegative members of the cohort. Each donor provided a peripheral blood sample, and peripheral blood mononuclear cells were used for TCR beta sequencing. The Qiagen DNeasy Blood Extraction Kit was used to extract genomic DNA from the blood cell samples.

The source material was PBMCs. This TCR was recovered from a young woman in good health and CMV-seronegative. This chain joins TRBV7-2 to TRBJ2-3; TRBD2 lines up with 9 middle nucleotides. Read as DNA, the sequence is TGTGCCAGCAGCTCCCAGCGGGAGGCAGATACGCAGTATTTT. This yields the protein CASSSQREADTQYF.